This T cell receptor beta chain was found in a study of cytomegalovirus exposure and HLA in healthy donors. Study observations and caveats: Later on, an analysis found that several of the most significant clusters appeared to be linked to common viral pathogens, which included parvovirus B19. A later analysis reportedly found fewer N-insertions in an Asian-associated ancestry cluster than the roughly 680-donor mean. In a later analysis, most CMV-associated TCR beta chains appeared HLA-restricted. Among TCR beta chains, those listed as cytomegalovirus-associated numbered around 180.

Comments on this clone: Antigen unknown.

PCR used 60 Vbeta primers and 13 Jbeta primers. Method: immunoSEQ multiplex PCR; TCRdb's copy keeps in-frame clones and lacks some. Here the sample spans around 150,000 clones, about 80% being singletons. The sample taken for sequencing was PBMCs. This clonotype was obtained from a woman aged 45-60 years in good health and CMV-seropositive.

CDR3 region: CAISEPGLAGDNEQFF. In nucleotides, the CDR3 is TGTGCCATCAGTGAGCCAGGACTAGCGGGGGACAATGAGCAGTTCTTC. The V gene is TRBV10-3, the J gene TRBJ2-1; 13 nucleotides agree with TRBD2. This CDR3 region has 16 residues. J was trimmed by 5 bases and V by 2 bases; bases with no gene match: 3. The germline V gene encodes CDR1 ENHRY and CDR2 SYGVKD.